A single sample gave rise to the 11 T cell receptor beta chains below, sequenced in a study of blood T cells in healthy people across ages. Then a second PCR, running about 7 to 11 cycles, was carried out with a sample-barcoded 5' primer and a J-beta primer mix. TCRdb itself ran the 5' RACE reads through MiXCR, one entry per CDR3 protein. The sample carries about 680,000 distinct CDR3 sequences, approximately 49% recorded once. The sequenced sample was blood. The receptor set was obtained from a woman between 55 and 75 years old in good health.

This clonotype was picked up a small number of times. This chain uses TRBV20-1 with TRBJ1-4, with 7 bases aligning to TRBD1. CDR1 and CDR2 from the germline V gene are DFQATT and SNEGSKA (reference sequence). The length of the CDR3 is 15 residues. J was trimmed by 8 bases and V by 0 bases; bases with no gene match: 9. This CDR3 reads CSARDRTEGAEKLFF. DNA for the CDR3: TGCAGTGCTAGAGATCGGACGGAGGGGGCAGAAAAACTGTTTTTT.

This clonotype was recorded a few times. This chain joins TRBV20-1 and TRBJ2-1; 8 nucleotides align to TRBD2. From germline, CDR1 is DFQATT and CDR2 SNEGSKA (reference sequence). With 5 bases clipped from V and 8 bases from J, the junction kept 11 bases outside the gene matches. This CDR3 spans 14 amino acids. The CDR3 DNA is TGCAGTGCTCCTCCGGGGACTAGAAATCATGAGCAGTTCTTC. Its translation: CSAPPGTRNHEQFF.

This rearrangement joins TRBV3-1 to TRBJ2-7, with a possible D match to TRBD2 (6 bases). The CDR3 is made up of 14 amino acids. V was cut by 5 bases and J by 9 bases, with 20 bases left in between. Per the germline V gene, CDR1 is LGHDT and CDR2 is YNNKEL (reference sequence). The CDR3 loop is CASSNRDSFNGQYF. The CDR3 nucleotides read TGTGCCAGCAGCAACCGGGACTCCTTTAACGGGCAGTACTTC.

This clonotype appeared a few times. The rearrangement joins TRBV15 to TRBJ2-7; D ambiguous. V was clipped by 0 bases and J by 9 bases, with 9 bases between them. The CDR3 covers 12 residues. Germline CDR1 is LNHNV and CDR2 is YYDKDF (reference sequence). In nucleotides, the CDR3 is TGTGCCACCAGCAGAGATCGAATCTGGCAGTACTTC. Translation: CATSRDRIWQYF.

CDR3 region: CASSRTGESVYGYTF. CDR3 sequence (DNA): TGTGCCAGCAGTCGGACAGGGGAATCTGTCTATGGCTACACCTTC. V gene TRBV6-6 combines with J gene TRBJ1-2, with TRBD1 identical over 9 bases. CDR3 length: 15 amino acids. V lost 5 bases, J lost 4 bases, and 8 bases stayed unmatched. Germline V lookup: CDR1 MNHNY, CDR2 SVGAGI (reference sequence).

This clonotype turned up a few times. The rearrangement links TRBV24-1 to TRBJ2-5; a weak D match, TRBD1 (6 bases). V was clipped by 1 base and J by 2 bases, with 13 bases between them. In germline, CDR1 is KGHDR, CDR2 SFDVKD. The CDR3 totals 16 residues. CDR3 coding DNA: TGTGCCACCAGTGATTTTCAGACAGGTACGCAAGAGACCCAGTACTTC. Translating gives CATSDFQTGTQETQYF.

This clonotype was seen a few times. This chain uses TRBV7-9 with TRBJ1-2; 7 bases are a match to TRBD1. Germline trimming cut 10 bases from V and 7 bases from J; bases unmatched to any gene: 6. CDR3 length: 11 amino acids. The germline CDR1 and CDR2 sequences are SEHNR and FQNEAQ (reference sequence). CDR3 loop: CATGQAFGYTF. The CDR3 nucleotides are TGTGCCACCGGACAGGCTTTTGGCTACACCTTC. Variable domain in full (rest from reference TRBV7-9 and TRBJ1-2): DTGVSQNPRHKITKRGQNVTFRCDPISEHNRLYWYRQTLGQGPEFLTYFQNEAQLEKSRLLSDRFSAERPKGSFSTLEIQRTEQGDSAMYLCATGQAFGYTFGSGTRLTVV.

The chain couples TRBV28 to TRBJ2-1; D gene ambiguous. CDR1 and CDR2 (germline): MDHEN, SYDVKM. Trimming cost V 4 bases and J 6 bases, with 22 bases left between them. The CDR3 is 17 amino acids. The CDR3 here is CASSSVASPPYFNEQFF. The CDR3 nucleotides are TGTGCCAGCAGTTCTGTAGCCTCCCCTCCCTACTTCAATGAGCAGTTCTTC.

This rearrangement joins TRBV29-1 to TRBJ1-2, with 9 positions matching TRBD1. V shed 8 bases, J shed 3 bases, and the junction held 7 bases outside the gene matches. Germline V gene sequence: CDR1 SQVTM, CDR2 ANQGSEA. There are 13 residues in the CDR3. For the CDR3, the DNA is TGCAGCTCAAAGGGACAGGGTGACTATGGCTACACCTTC. This codes for CSSKGQGDYGYTF.

The CDR3 protein is CASSLSSGVSTDTQYF. The CDR3 region has the DNA TGTGCCAGCAGCCTTTCGAGCGGGGTCAGCACAGATACGCAGTATTTT. The V call is TRBV13, the J call TRBJ2-3, with 7 positions matching TRBD2. The CDR3 runs 16 residues. Losses at the gene ends were 5 bases for V and 0 bases for J; bases not matched to a gene: 8. Germline CDR1 PRHDT, CDR2 FYEKMQ (reference sequence).

There are a few counts of this clonotype. This chain uses TRBV28 with TRBJ1-1, with D tentatively TRBD1 (6 bases). The CDR3 sequence is 15 residues long. V lost 1 base and J lost 6, with 15 bases in between. Germline CDR1 is MDHEN and CDR2 is SYDVKM. Here the CDR3 reads CASSLSITGKAEAFF. The CDR3 DNA follows: TGTGCCAGCAGTTTATCCATAACAGGGAAGGCTGAAGCTTTCTTT.